This T cell receptor beta chain is drawn from a study of T cell responses to AZD1222 COVID-19 vaccine. Study as a whole: Second-dose intervals near 4 or 12 weeks were combined.

The study, taken as a whole, reports: Of the AZD1222 recipients, only five to seven were seropositive at baseline.

On this clone itself: Its antigen is undetermined.

Sequencing used immunoSEQ multiplex PCR; TCRdb keeps in-frame clones, though not all of them. The profile shows 90,000 to 110,000 clones, 88% of them singletons. V lost 4 bases to trimming and J lost 8 bases, with 12 bases between them. The V gene's germline CDR1 is SGHNT and CDR2 YENEEA. The CDR3 is made up of 14 amino acids. The sample was peripheral blood, taken on day 0 of AZD1222 vaccination. This TCR derives from an adult in good health. V is TRBV11-3 and J is TRBJ1-6; D might be TRBD1 (6 bases). The CDR3 sequence is CASSSLQGYSPLHF. CDR3 DNA sequence: TGTGCCAGCAGCTCTTTACAGGGTTATTCACCCCTCCACTTT.